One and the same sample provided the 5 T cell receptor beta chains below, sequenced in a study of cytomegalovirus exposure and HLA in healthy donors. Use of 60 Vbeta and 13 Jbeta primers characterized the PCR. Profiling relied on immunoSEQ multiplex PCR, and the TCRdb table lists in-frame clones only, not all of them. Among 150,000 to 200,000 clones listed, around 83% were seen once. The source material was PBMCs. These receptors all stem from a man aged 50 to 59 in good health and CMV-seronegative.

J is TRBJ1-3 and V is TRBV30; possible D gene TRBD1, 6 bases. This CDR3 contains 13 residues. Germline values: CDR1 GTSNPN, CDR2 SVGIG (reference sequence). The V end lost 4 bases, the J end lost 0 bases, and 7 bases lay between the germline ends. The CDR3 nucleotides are TGTGCCTGGAACAGGGTCTCTGGAAACACCATATATTTT. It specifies CAWNRVSGNTIYF.

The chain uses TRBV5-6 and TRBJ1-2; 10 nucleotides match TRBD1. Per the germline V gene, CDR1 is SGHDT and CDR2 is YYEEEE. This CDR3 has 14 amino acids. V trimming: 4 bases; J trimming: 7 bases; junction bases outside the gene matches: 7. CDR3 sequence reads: CASSPGTGEVGYTF. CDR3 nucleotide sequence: TGTGCCAGCAGCCCCGGGACAGGGGAGGTTGGCTACACCTTC.

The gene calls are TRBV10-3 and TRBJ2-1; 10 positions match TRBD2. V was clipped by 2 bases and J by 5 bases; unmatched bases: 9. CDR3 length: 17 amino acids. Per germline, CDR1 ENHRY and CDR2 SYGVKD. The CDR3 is CAISEVGDSGGHNEQFF. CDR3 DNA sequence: TGTGCCATCAGTGAGGTTGGGGATAGCGGGGGGCACAATGAGCAGTTCTTC.

CDR3 residues: CASSYYSGRATDTQYF. The DNA for the CDR3 is TGTGCCAGCAGTTACTATAGCGGGAGGGCAACAGATACGCAGTATTTT. The J gene is TRBJ2-3, the V gene TRBV6-5; the match to TRBD2 covers 11 bases. CDR3 length equals 16 residues. After removal of 1 base from V and 3 bases from J, the junction contained 3 bases not matched to a gene. The germline gives CDR1 MNHEY, CDR2 SVGAGI.

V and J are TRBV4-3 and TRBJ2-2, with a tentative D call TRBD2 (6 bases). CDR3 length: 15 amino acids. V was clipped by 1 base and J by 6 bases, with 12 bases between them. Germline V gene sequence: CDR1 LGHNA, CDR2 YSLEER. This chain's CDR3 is CASSQVATSSGELFF. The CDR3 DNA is TGCGCCAGCAGCCAAGTCGCGACTAGTTCCGGGGAGCTGTTTTTT.